This T cell receptor beta chain was sequenced during a study of T cells in Graves' hyperthyroidism and ophthalmopathy (dated by TCRdb to between 2019 and 2020). Regarding the complete study: Peripheral blood was sampled at the time of initial diagnosis, prior to any treatment. To identify TCR V-J signatures that set the groups apart, the researchers used a discovery cohort of 90 to 100 patients, made up of under 45 with Graves' ophthalmopathy and about 60 with stable Graves' hyperthyroidism. Prospective prediction of ophthalmopathy was tested in an independent validation cohort consisting of 18 to 20 hyperthyroidism patients and approximately 16 patients who later progressed to ophthalmopathy. The 90 to 100 discovery patients were randomly divided into training and test sets at a 7:3 ratio. The study also compared thyroid tissue and blood T-cell repertoires from about six Graves' hyperthyroidism patients. Once sampling was done, hyperthyroidism patients were given methimazole at a starting dose of 30 mg daily, whereas ophthalmopathy patients were given high-dose intravenous methylprednisolone. TCR Vbeta CDR3 sequencing of approximately 140 peripheral blood samples (43 ophthalmopathy, 75 to 80 hyperthyroidism and approximately 17 progressor patients) is reported in the paper.

Ophthalmopathy patients had moderately to severely active disease, Clinical Activity Score of at least 3, NOSPECS grade of at least 4, and duration under 3 months. Exclusion was applied to patients with uncontrolled infections, other autoimmune diseases, pregnancy or lactation. Diagnoses were established on the basis of clinical symptoms, serum thyroxine and TRAb, thyroid ultrasound, and orbital computed tomography. Ficoll-Paque density gradient centrifugation was used to isolate PBMCs from 10 ml of fresh peripheral blood. Trizol reagent was used to extract total RNA, and RNA quality was then checked on an Agilent 2100 Bioanalyzer. The CDR3 sequence holds 16 residues, the cysteine and phenylalanine included. Solely the CDR3 DNA is kept, with 48 bases framed from the first base. Trimming costs V 5 bases and J 0 bases, and their ends lie 13 bases apart. The germline V gene sets CDR1 to SGHTA and CDR2 to FQGTGA.

This clonotype appeared many times. Its antigen specificity is not known. Base qualities are missing; no much larger clone stands one base away. What the authors observed across the whole study: During validation, the model predicted progression to ophthalmopathy a median of around six months ahead of onset, with almost 71% sensitivity and about 72% specificity. Blood samples also contained most of the expanded thyroid clonotypes (frequency above 0.001), which suggests that blood repertoires may reflect thyroid immune responses. A model built on a 13 V-J signature distinguished ophthalmopathy from stable hyperthyroidism, reaching about 88% sensitivity and approximately 81% specificity in cross-validation and 80%/75% in testing. Sample size was not statistically predetermined, and investigators were not blinded to group allocation.

TCR beta CDR3 regions were amplified from RNA transcripts. For the first round of RT-PCR on the TCR CDR3, the HTBI primer set was used together with the Qiagen OneStep RT-PCR kit. A second multiplex PCR round built the libraries, followed by size selection and purification. The libraries were sequenced on an Illumina HiSeq2000 using paired-end 100 bp reads. As for how the authors treated the data: SOAPnuke was used to process the raw data, with reads discarded if the reads contained adapters or uncalled bases, had a mean Phred below 15, or lacked an exact constant-primer or identifier match. High-quality paired reads were merged with COPE v1.2.5, and unique nucleotide sequences were defined as clonotypes. Clonotypes were aligned to IMGT TRBV, TRBD and TRBJ reference segments using MiTCR v1.1. The analysis included only V-J combinations with a frequency above 0.0001, which together covered around 99% of the repertoires. The TCS score was defined as the ratio of F50 (clonal expansion) to E x V (chaos), calculated using BLOSUM62-based TCRdist between CDR3 peptides within each V-J. Welch's t-statistics and random forest reduced several hundred V-J features to about 13, which were used in a naive Bayes classifier (R e1071). The public reads were run again by TCRdb, first through fastp at Q25 and then through MiXCR, and only productive beta chains were kept. Entries are consolidated by CDR3 protein sequence, retaining the most common genes and DNA. The V and J calls here are based on TCRdb, not the publication. The sample includes some 530,000 distinct CDR3 sequences, with approximately 23% observed a single time. Around 47% of the sample comes from the top ten.

The TCR comes from a woman in her 70s with Graves' ophthalmopathy. The chain is assembled from TRBV7-3 and TRBJ2-2, with TRBD1 tentatively as D gene (6 bases match). Sequenced: blood. The sequence in DNA is TGTGCCAGCAGCCCCGAGGGGGTAGCGAACACCGGGGAGCTGTTTTTT. This sequence encodes CASSPEGVANTGELFF.